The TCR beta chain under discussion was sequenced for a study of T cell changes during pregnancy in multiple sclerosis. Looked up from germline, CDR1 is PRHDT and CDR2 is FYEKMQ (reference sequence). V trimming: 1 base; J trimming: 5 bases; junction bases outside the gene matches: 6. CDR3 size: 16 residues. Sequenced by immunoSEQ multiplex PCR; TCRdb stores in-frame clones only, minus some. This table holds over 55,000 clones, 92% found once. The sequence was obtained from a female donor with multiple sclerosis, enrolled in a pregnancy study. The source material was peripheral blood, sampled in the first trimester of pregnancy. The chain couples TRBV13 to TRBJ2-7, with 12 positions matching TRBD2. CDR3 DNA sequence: TGTGCCAGCAGCTTAGCCTGGACTAGCGGGAAACACGAGCAGTACTTC. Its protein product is CASSLAWTSGKHEQYF.